The clone carrying this T cell receptor beta chain was observed a few times. Trimming removed 0 bases at V and 7 bases at J, with 15 bases between. The CDR3 totals 15 residues. Germline lookup yields CDR1 LGHNA and CDR2 YNFKEQ. This entry belongs to a study of blood T cell repertoires in COVID-19. Study-level background: Spain, Italy and the United States supplied samples that represented acute and convalescent COVID-19.

How the authors handled the data: Estimated nucleated cell counts came from reference gene primer amplification. TCRdb's copy holds only in-frame clones and misses some; the assay was immunoSEQ multiplex PCR. V, J and clone size were drawn from that table, and D and trimming were deduced from the DNA. Altogether 250,000 to 350,000 clones are present, 87% being singletons, with the ten largest covering 5.5% to 7%. Participants came from under 30 US areas, aged roughly 18 to 95 years. Donors in Cohort 3 counted as recovered after two negative PCRs, clearance, or symptom resolution. The genes are TRBV4-2 and TRBJ2-5; tentatively, D is TRBD2 (5 bases). Material: PBMCs or T cells enriched from blood (not recorded which). The source of this sequence is a woman aged 30 to 39 who had recovered from COVID-19. CDR3 in amino acids: CASSQDLASSGTQYF. The DNA for the CDR3 is TGTGCCAGCAGCCAAGACCTAGCCTCCTCAGGGACCCAGTACTTC.